The clone carrying this T cell receptor beta chain was counted a few times. Its antigen is not known. This record belongs to a study of T cell repertoires in cytomegalovirus infection. Background on the study: Public TCR beta signatures were indicative of both CMV infection and a matching HLA type.

General study points: Cumulative frequency of public TCR beta families picked out carriers of CMV plus the relevant HLA. HLA-C-restricted, CMV-specific TCR beta clonotypes were dominant ex vivo.

After removal of 3 bases from V and 6 bases from J, the junction contained 5 bases not matched to a gene. Germline CDR1 MDHEN, CDR2 SYDVKM. The CDR3 length is 14 residues. Using its own MiXCR run on the reads, TCRdb lists one record per CDR3 protein. The data contain fewer than 400,000 distinct CDR3 sequences, 15% to 20% of them singletons. This receptor was identified in a human donor in good health (CMV status not recorded). Some clones in this sample may be carry-over from other donors' samples. V and J are TRBV28 and TRBJ2-4; 7 positions match TRBD1. Input material: PBMCs. Here the CDR3 reads CASSLGQLINIQYF. The CDR3 nucleotides are TGTGCCAGCAGTTTGGGACAGCTCATAAACATTCAGTACTTC.